This T cell receptor (beta chain) is drawn from a study of cytomegalovirus exposure and HLA in healthy donors. It was the approximately 120-subject validation cohort, separate from the roughly 700-subject first cohort, to which the donors belonged. This CDR3 has 12 amino acids. The V gene lost 6 bases and the J gene lost 0 bases, with 5 bases spanning the gap. Germline V gene sequence: CDR1 ENHRY, CDR2 SYGVKD. Produced via immunoSEQ multiplex PCR; TCRdb's table is partial and in-frame only. The sample yields 300,000 to 400,000 clones, nearly 90% seen once. Only a few counts were recorded for this clone. Its specificity is unknown. Findings and caveats of the study: Subsequent analysis revealed that first-cohort TCR clusters tended to co-occur in the 110 or so validation repertoires. The study put 150 or so TCR beta chains on its list as cytomegalovirus-associated.

This rearrangement joins TRBV10-3 to TRBJ1-1; D ambiguous. Sequences were obtained from PBMCs. This sequence originates from a man under 40 in good health and CMV-seronegative. In DNA form, the CDR3 reads TGTGCCATCAGGGGCATGAACACTGAAGCTTTCTTT. This codes for CAIRGMNTEAFF.